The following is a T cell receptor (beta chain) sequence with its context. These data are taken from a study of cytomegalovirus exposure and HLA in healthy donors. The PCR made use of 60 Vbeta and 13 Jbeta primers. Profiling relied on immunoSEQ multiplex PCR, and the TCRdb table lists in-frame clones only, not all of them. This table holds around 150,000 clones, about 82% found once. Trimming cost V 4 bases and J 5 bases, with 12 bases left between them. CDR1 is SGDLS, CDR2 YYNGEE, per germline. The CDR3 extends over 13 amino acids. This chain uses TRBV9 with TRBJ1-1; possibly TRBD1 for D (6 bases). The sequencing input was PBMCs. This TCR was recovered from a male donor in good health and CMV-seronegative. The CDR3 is CASSSGQSTEAFF. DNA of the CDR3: TGTGCCAGCAGCTCCGGACAGTCAACTGAAGCTTTCTTT.